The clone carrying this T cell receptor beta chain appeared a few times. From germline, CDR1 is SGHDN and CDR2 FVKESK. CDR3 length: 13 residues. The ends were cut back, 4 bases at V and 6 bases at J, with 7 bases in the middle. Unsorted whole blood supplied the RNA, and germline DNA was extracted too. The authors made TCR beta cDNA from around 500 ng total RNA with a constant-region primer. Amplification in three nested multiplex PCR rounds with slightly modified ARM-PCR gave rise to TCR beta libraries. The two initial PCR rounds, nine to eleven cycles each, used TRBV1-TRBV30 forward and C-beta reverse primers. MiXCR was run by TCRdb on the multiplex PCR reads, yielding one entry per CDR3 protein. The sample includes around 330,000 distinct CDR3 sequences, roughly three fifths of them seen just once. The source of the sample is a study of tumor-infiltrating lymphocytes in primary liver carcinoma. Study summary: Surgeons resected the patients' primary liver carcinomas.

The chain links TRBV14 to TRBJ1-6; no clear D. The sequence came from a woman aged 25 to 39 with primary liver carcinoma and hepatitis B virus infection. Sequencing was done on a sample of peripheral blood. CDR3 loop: CASSRTRNSPLHF. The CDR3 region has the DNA TGTGCCAGCAGCCGTACCCGTAATTCACCCCTCCACTTT. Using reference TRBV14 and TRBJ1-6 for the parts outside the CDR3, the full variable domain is EAGVTQFPSHSVIEKGQTVTLRCDPISGHDNLYWYRRVMGKEIKFLLHFVKESKQDESGMPNNRFLAERTGGTYSTLKVQPAELEDSGVYFCASSRTRNSPLHFGNGTRLTVT.